One sample yielded the 2 T cell receptor beta chains listed below, sequenced in a study of T-cell reconstitution after alpha-beta-depleted transplantation in children. The authors prepared the TCRbeta library with unique molecular identifiers. TCRdb recomputed calls from the PCR reads with MiXCR, one row per CDR3 protein. The sample has approximately 230,000 distinct CDR3 sequences; 20% to 30% are singletons. Source: PBMCs, mostly from graft donor cells, taken 360 days after TCRalphabeta/CD19-depleted stem cell transplant. The receptors here all came from a female patient between 2 and 15 years old who had a stem cell transplant for congenital amegakaryocytic thrombocytopenia, so the T cells may come from the graft donor.

Only a few counts were recorded for this clonotype. The chain has TRBV4-2 and TRBJ2-3, with D tentatively TRBD2 (6 bases). V lost 1 base and J 4 bases, leaving 15 bases between the germline ends. The V gene's germline CDR1 is LGHNA and CDR2 YNFKEQ. This CDR3 contains 16 residues. The CDR3 sequence is CASSQARAGNSDTQYF. CDR3 DNA sequence: TGTGCCAGCAGCCAAGCCCGTGCGGGGAACTCAGATACGCAGTATTTT.

The CDR3 here is CSLHEGETNYGYTF. As DNA, the CDR3 is TGCAGCCTTCATGAGGGGGAGACAAACTATGGCTACACCTTC. The genes are TRBV29-1 and TRBJ1-2, with D perhaps matching TRBD1 (6 bases). CDR3 length equals 14 residues. V lost 8 bases, J lost 2 bases, and 18 bases lay in between. CDR1 and CDR2 (germline): SQVTM, ANQGSEA.